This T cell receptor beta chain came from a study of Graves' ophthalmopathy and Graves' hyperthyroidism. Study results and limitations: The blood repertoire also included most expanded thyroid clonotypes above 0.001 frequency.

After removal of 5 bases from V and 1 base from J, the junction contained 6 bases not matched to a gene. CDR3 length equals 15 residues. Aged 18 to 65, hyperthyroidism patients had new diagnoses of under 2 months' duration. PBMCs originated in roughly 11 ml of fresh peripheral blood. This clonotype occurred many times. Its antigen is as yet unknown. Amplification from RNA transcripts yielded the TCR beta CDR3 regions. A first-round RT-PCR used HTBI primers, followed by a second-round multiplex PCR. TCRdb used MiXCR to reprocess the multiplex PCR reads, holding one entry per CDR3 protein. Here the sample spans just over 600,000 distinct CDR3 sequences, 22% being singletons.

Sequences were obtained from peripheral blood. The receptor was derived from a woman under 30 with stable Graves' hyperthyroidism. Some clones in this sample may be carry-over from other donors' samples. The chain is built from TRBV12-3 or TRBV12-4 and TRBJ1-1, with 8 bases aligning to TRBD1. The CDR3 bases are TGTGCCAGCAGTGTGGACAGGGCGAGGAACACTGAAGCTTTCTTT. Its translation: CASSVDRARNTEAFF.